This T cell receptor (beta chain) was sequenced for a study of cytomegalovirus exposure and HLA in healthy donors. Study-level findings and limits: With high specificity and sensitivity, the classifier reportedly diagnosed cytomegalovirus status. Serostatus for CMV was the only available immune exposure information. V segments that were indistinguishable, TRBV6-2 and TRBV6-3 among them, were omitted from analysis.

The CDR3 extends over 11 amino acids. V gave up 5 bases and J gave up 7 bases, with 8 bases separating them. Germline loops: CDR1 PRHDT, CDR2 FYEKMQ (reference sequence). The PCR contained 60 Vbeta and 13 Jbeta primers. This table comes from immunoSEQ multiplex PCR, and its TCRdb copy is limited to in-frame clones, with some not included. The sample has 110,000 to 150,000 clones; around 77% are singletons. As regards this clone: Its specificity is not known.

Sequencing was carried out using PBMCs. The chain links TRBV13 to TRBJ2-5; D is perhaps TRBD2 (6 bases). This sequence originates from a woman between 45 and 60 years old in good health and CMV-seronegative. The chain's CDR3 is CASSRRGTQYF. DNA of the CDR3: TGTGCCAGCAGCAGGCGGGGGACCCAGTACTTC.